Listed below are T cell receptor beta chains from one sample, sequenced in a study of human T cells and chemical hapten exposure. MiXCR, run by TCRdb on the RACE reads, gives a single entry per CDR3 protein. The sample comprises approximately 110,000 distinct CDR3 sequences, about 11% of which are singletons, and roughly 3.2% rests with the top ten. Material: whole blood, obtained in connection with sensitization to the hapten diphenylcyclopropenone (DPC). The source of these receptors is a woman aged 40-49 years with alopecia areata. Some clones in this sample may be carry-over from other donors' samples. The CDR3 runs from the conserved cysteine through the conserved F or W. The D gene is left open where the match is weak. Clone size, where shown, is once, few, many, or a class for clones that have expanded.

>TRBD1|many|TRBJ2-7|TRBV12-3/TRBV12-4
CASSLYPTGSSYEQYF
TGTGCCAGCAGTTTATACCCGACAGGGAGCTCCTACGAGCAGTACTTC
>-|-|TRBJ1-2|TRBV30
CAWKYQGTSYGYTF
TGTGCCTGGAAATATCAGGGAACCTCCTATGGCTACACCTTC
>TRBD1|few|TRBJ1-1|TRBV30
CAWSVPGTGGGLAFF
TGTGCCTGGAGTGTGCCCGGGACAGGGGGCGGATTGGCTTTCTTT
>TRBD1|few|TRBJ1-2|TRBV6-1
CASRRQGAKNYGYTF
TGTGCCAGCAGGCGGCAGGGGGCGAAGAACTATGGCTACACCTTC
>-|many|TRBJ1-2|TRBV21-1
CASSLTNYGYTF
TGTGCCAGCAGCCTCACTAACTATGGCTACACCTTC
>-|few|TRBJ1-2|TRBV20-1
CSAPTRTGYYGYTF
TGCAGTGCTCCTACGCGTACAGGGTACTATGGCTACACCTTC
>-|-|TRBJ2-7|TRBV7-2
CASSLGRGSYEQYF
TGTGCCAGCAGCTTAGGACGGGGGTCCTACGAGCAGTACTTC
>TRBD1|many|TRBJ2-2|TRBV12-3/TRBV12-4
CASSPGTGDTGELFF
TGTGCCAGCAGTCCCGGGACAGGGGACACCGGGGAGCTGTTTTTT
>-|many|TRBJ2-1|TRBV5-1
CASSGDAYNEQFF
TGCGCCAGCAGCGGGGACGCCTACAATGAGCAGTTCTTC
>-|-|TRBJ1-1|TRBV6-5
CASSTAGNTEAFF
TGTGCCAGCAGTACGGCAGGGAACACTGAAGCTTTCTTT
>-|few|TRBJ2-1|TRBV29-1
CSVEVVAVAYNEQFF
TGCAGCGTTGAAGTGGTAGCGGTTGCCTACAATGAGCAGTTCTTC
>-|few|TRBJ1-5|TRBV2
CASTVGNQPQHF
TGTGCCAGCACCGTTGGGAATCAGCCCCAGCATTTT
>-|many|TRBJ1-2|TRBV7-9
CATEDSPYGYTF
TGTGCCACCGAGGACAGCCCCTATGGCTACACCTTC
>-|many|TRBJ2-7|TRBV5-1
CASSFQQTSSYEQYF
TGCGCCAGCAGCTTCCAACAGACGTCCTCCTACGAGCAGTACTTC
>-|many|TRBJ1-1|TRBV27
CASSPFGGTEAFF
TGTGCCAGCAGTCCCTTTGGGGGCACTGAAGCTTTCTTT
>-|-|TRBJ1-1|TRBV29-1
CSVKVNTEAFF
TGCAGCGTGAAGGTGAACACTGAAGCTTTCTTT
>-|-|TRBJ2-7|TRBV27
CASSYGSWGEQYF
TGTGCCAGCAGCTACGGGTCCTGGGGGGAGCAGTACTTC
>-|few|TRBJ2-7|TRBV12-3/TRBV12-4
CASSPSETGSQYF
TGTGCCAGCTCACCCTCAGAGACCGGTAGTCAGTACTTC
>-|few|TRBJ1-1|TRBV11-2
CASSRGETLLNTEAFF
TGTGCCAGCAGTCGGGGGGAAACTCTACTGAACACTGAAGCTTTCTTT
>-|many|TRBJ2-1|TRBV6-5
CASSYTSPDDNEQFF
TGTGCCAGCAGTTACACCAGCCCGGATGACAATGAGCAGTTCTTC
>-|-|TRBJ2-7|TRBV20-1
CSATRQPLTHEQYF
TGCAGTGCTACCCGACAGCCGCTCACCCACGAGCAGTACTTC
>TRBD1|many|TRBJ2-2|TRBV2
CASSETGASTGELFF
TGTGCCAGCAGTGAGACAGGGGCGAGCACCGGGGAGCTGTTTTTT
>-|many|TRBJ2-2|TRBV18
CASSPPTGTNTGELFF
TGTGCCAGCTCACCGCCGACTGGAACGAACACCGGGGAGCTGTTTTTT
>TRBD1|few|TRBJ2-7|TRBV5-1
CASRSGTVSSYEQYF
TGCGCCAGCAGGTCCGGGACAGTAAGCTCCTACGAGCAGTACTTC
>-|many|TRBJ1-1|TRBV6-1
CATQTWNTEAFF
TGTGCCACCCAAACTTGGAACACTGAAGCTTTCTTT
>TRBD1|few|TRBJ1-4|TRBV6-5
CASSRQPGGQGRNEGKLFF
TGTGCCAGCAGCCGACAGCCAGGGGGACAGGGGAGAAATGAAGGAAAACTGTTTTTT
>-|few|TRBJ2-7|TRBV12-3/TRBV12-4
CASSRLPYEQYF
TGTGCCAGCAGCAGACTCCCCTACGAGCAGTACTTC
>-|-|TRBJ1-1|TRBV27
CASSPGGRKAFF
TGTGCCAGCAGCCCGGGGGGGAGGAAAGCTTTCTTT
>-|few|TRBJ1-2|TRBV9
CASSVTTDPIYGYTF
TGTGCCAGCAGCGTAACGACCGACCCGATCTATGGCTACACCTTC
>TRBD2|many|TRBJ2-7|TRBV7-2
CASSTLGTSIHEQYF
TGTGCCAGCAGCACCCTTGGGACTAGCATCCACGAGCAGTACTTC
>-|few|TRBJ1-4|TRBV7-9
CASTRPGATNEKLFF
TGTGCCAGCACCAGACCGGGGGCCACTAATGAAAAACTGTTTTTT
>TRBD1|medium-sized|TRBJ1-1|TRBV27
CASSYGLSGTGGISGAFF
TGTGCCAGCAGTTACGGACTTTCCGGGACAGGGGGGATCAGTGGAGCTTTCTTT
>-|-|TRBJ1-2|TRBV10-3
CAISEIEAAGRGYTF
TGTGCCATCAGTGAGATCGAAGCCGCCGGGCGCGGCTACACCTTC
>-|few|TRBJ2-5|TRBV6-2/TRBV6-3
CASRPGDLLGETQYF
TGTGCCAGCAGACCCGGGGACTTGCTGGGGGAGACCCAGTACTTC
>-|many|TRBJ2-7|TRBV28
CASSPGPSYEQYF
TGTGCCAGCAGCCCCGGGCCCTCCTACGAGCAGTACTTC